This record looks at one T cell receptor beta chain sequence and its context. The trim removed 5 bases at V and 4 bases at J, leaving 6 bases unmatched. The CDR3 covers 15 residues. Germline CDR1 reads SGHTA; CDR2 reads FQGTGA. The assay was immunoSEQ multiplex PCR, and TCRdb's table has in-frame clones only and misses some. The data hold more than 120,000 clones, with about 89% observed a single time. This record comes from a study of blood T cell repertoires in COVID-19. The sample comprised peripheral blood. The chain recombines TRBV7-3 with TRBJ2-1; 9 positions match TRBD1. This receptor was identified in a man in his fifties or sixties who had recovered from COVID-19. The CDR3 nucleotides read TGTGCCAGCAGCGCCGGGACAGGGCGATACAATGAGCAGTTCTTC. This translates into CASSAGTGRYNEQFF.